This TCR beta chain stems from a study of blood T cell repertoires in COVID-19. Trimming cost V 2 bases and J 5 bases, with 15 bases left between them. CDR3 size: 15 residues. CDR1 and CDR2 from the germline V gene are MNHNS and SASEGT. Clones were sequenced by immunoSEQ multiplex PCR, and TCRdb holds only the in-frame ones, with some missing. This table holds 250,000 or so clones, roughly nine tenths found once. The sample was peripheral blood. This TCR came from a woman between 40 and 55 years old who had recovered from COVID-19. This rearrangement joins TRBV6-1 to TRBJ1-1; D remains ambiguous. CDR3 DNA sequence: TGTGCCAGCAGTGAATACGAGGAGTTTGGGACTGAAGCTTTCTTT. Translated, it gives CASSEYEEFGTEAFF.